This TCR beta chain came from a study of blood T cell repertoires in COVID-19. The assay was immunoSEQ multiplex PCR, and TCRdb's table has in-frame clones only and misses some. The table lists 70,000 to 95,000 clones, about 92% of them singletons. The CDR3 runs to 15 residues. Germline V gives CDR1 LGHDT, CDR2 YNNKEL (reference sequence). Trimming pared 0 bases from V and 4 bases from J, leaving 11 bases between. The TCR was taken from a man between 50 and 59 years old with acute or convalescent COVID-19. The sample comprised peripheral blood. The rearrangement links TRBV3-1 (or the pseudogene TRBV3-2) to TRBJ2-3, with D hard to call. The CDR3 bases are TGTGCCAGCAGCCAAGAGGTGGTAGGAGCAGATACGCAGTATTTT. It is translated as CASSQEVVGADTQYF.